These 17 T cell receptor beta chains came from one sample sequenced in a study of beta chain features in type 1 diabetes. The study reverse transcribed the entire isolated RNA, so it sequenced expressed TCRB transcripts. This table comes from immunoSEQ multiplex PCR, and its TCRdb copy is limited to in-frame clones, with some not included. This table has roughly 370,000 clones, around 14% appearing once. Source material: naive CD4+ T cells from blood. These receptor sequences come from a man aged 25-45 years in good health.

This clone has just a few counts. V gene TRBV9 combines with J gene TRBJ2-7; 12 nucleotides line up with TRBD2. The CDR3 totals 17 residues. The J segment lost 4 bases and the V segment lost 3 bases, leaving 11 bases of the junction unmatched. Germline-derived CDR1 and CDR2 are SGDLS and YYNGEE. CDR3 in DNA: TGTGCCAGCAGCGCGCTAGCGGGGGGGTTTGGAGGGTACGAGCAGTACTTC. It specifies CASSALAGGFGGYEQYF.

This clone was seen only a few times. The gene calls are TRBV7-9 and TRBJ2-3; D gene uncertain. The germline V and J ends were trimmed by 2 bases and 4 bases, with 10 bases remaining between them. Germline CDR1 reads SEHNR; CDR2 reads FQNEAQ (reference sequence). This CDR3 spans 14 amino acids. The CDR3 sequence is CASSLNLQADTQYF. For the CDR3, the DNA is TGTGCCAGCAGCTTAAATTTGCAGGCAGATACGCAGTATTTT.

A few counts support this clone. The V gene is TRBV6-5, the J gene TRBJ1-2, with 7 bases matching TRBD1. CDR1 is MNHEY, CDR2 SVGAGI, per germline. This CDR3 comprises 15 residues. Losses at the gene ends were 5 bases for V and 2 bases for J; bases not matched to a gene: 8. CDR3 residues: CASSPEGTVNYGYTF. DNA for the CDR3: TGTGCCAGCAGTCCCGAGGGGACAGTAAACTATGGCTACACCTTC.

In its sample, this clone was seen a few times. The genes are TRBV4-3 and TRBJ2-1, with a tentative D call TRBD1 (5 bases). The V end was cut by 0 bases, the J end by 5 bases, with 14 bases between. The CDR3 covers 16 residues. Germline CDR1 LGHNA, CDR2 YSLEER. The CDR3 coding sequence is TGCGCCAGCAGCCAAGATGTGGCAGGGTCCCACAATGAGCAGTTCTTC. Residues: CASSQDVAGSHNEQFF.

This clone appeared a few times. V usage is TRBV27 and J usage is TRBJ1-5; D unclear. V was clipped by 6 bases and J by 0 bases, with 9 bases between them. The CDR3 covers 14 residues. CDR1 is MNHEY, CDR2 SMNVEV, per germline (reference sequence). The CDR3 reads CASSREYSNQPQHF. DNA of the CDR3: TGTGCCAGCAGCCGGGAGTATAGCAATCAGCCCCAGCATTTT.

The sample holds a few counts of this clone. The J gene is TRBJ2-1, the V gene TRBV7-2; 8 bases map to TRBD2. The CDR3 is made up of 17 amino acids. V shed 7 bases, J shed 7 bases, and the junction held 18 bases outside the gene matches. Germline CDR1 SGHTA, CDR2 FQGNSA. CDR3 residues: CASTSLGGLGSLNEQFF. As DNA, the CDR3 is TGTGCCAGCACCTCACTTGGGGGACTAGGTTCTCTGAATGAGCAGTTCTTC. Using reference TRBV7-2 and TRBJ2-1 for the parts outside the CDR3, the full variable domain is GAGVSQSPSNKVTEKGKDVELRCDPISGHTALYWYRQSLGQGLEFLIYFQGNSAPDKSGLPSDRFSAERTGGSVSTLTIQRTQQEDSAVYLCASTSLGGLGSLNEQFFGPGTRLTVL.

The sample holds a few counts of this clone. This sequence joins TRBV5-4 and TRBJ2-5; D unclear. Trimming left V 2 bases short and J 9 bases short, with 14 bases between. Germline CDR1 reads SGHNT; CDR2 reads YYREEE (reference sequence). The CDR3 loop spans 13 amino acids. The CDR3: CASSLEIVGAQYF. As DNA, the CDR3 is TGTGCCAGCAGCTTAGAAATTGTTGGGGCCCAGTACTTC.

This clone was detected only a few times. This chain joins TRBV5-1 and TRBJ2-7, with D possibly TRBD2 on 6 matching bases. Trimming took off 4 bases at V and 5 bases at J, with 16 bases between the two ends. Germline CDR1 and CDR2: SGHRS and YFSETQ. This CDR3 region has 14 residues. For the CDR3, the DNA is TGCGCCAGCAGCCGGGACTCCTTTTCGCACGAGCAGTACGTC. It encodes CASSRDSFSHEQYV.

This rearrangement joins TRBV29-1 to TRBJ1-2; the D is unclear. Trimming removed 1 base at V and 6 bases at J, with 6 bases between. The CDR3 has 11 residues. CDR1 is SQVTM and CDR2 is ANQGSEA in the germline V gene. CDR3: CSVEGVDGYTF. The CDR3 nucleotides are TGCAGCGTTGAAGGGGTCGATGGCTACACCTTC.

Concerning this clone itself: At the DNA level, this CDR3 is encoded by other sequences in the same sample as well. The J gene is TRBJ2-7, the V gene TRBV2; D is perhaps TRBD1 (5 bases). The CDR3 runs to 12 residues. V was clipped by 4 bases and J by 4 bases, with 8 bases between them. Germline assignment: CDR1 SNHLY and CDR2 FYNNEI. Here the CDR3 DNA reads TGTGCCAGCAGTGTGCAGGGATACGAGCAGTACGTC. Translated, it gives CASSVQGYEQYV.

This clone was counted between two and nine times. This sequence joins TRBV9 and TRBJ2-1; D remains unclear. The germline V and J ends were trimmed by 1 base and 4 bases, with 12 bases remaining between them. The germline CDR1 and CDR2 sequences are SGDLS and YYNGEE. The CDR3 spans 15 residues. CDR3 amino acids: CASSVSGVLYNEQFF. In nucleotides, the CDR3 is TGTGCCAGCAGCGTAAGTGGAGTTCTGTACAATGAGCAGTTCTTC. Full variable domain (rest looked up from reference TRBV9 and TRBJ2-1): DSGVTQTPKHLITATGQRVTLRCSPRSGDLSVYWYQQSLDQGLQFLIQYYNGEERAKGNILERFSAQQFPDLHSELNLSSLELGDSALYFCASSVSGVLYNEQFFGPGTRLTVL.

This chain uses TRBV30 with TRBJ2-3, with 11 bases that match TRBD2. V dropped 0 bases and J dropped 6; count of bases not matched to a gene: 5. This CDR3 has 15 amino acids. Per germline, CDR1 GTSNPN and CDR2 SVGIG (reference sequence). Here the CDR3 reads CAWSVLAGASDTQYF. CDR3 nucleotides: TGTGCCTGGAGTGTACTAGCGGGAGCTTCGGATACGCAGTATTTT.

This clone was picked up a small number of times. In DNA, the CDR3 is TGTGCCAGCAGCCAAGTTTTGGGGAGGTCACCCCTCCACTTT. Amino acids: CASSQVLGRSPLHF. The chain has TRBV14 and TRBJ1-6; D gene uncertain. Germline lookup yields CDR1 SGHDN and CDR2 FVKESK. The CDR3 has 14 amino acids. Trimming took off 1 base at V and 10 bases at J, with 11 bases between the two ends.

The rearrangement joins TRBV11-2 to TRBJ1-6; tentatively, D is TRBD1 (6 bases). Trimming took off 1 base at V and 6 bases at J, with 10 bases between the two ends. CDR3 length equals 15 residues. Germline V lookup: CDR1 SGHAT, CDR2 FQNNGV. The CDR3 protein is CASSLAGVRNSPLHF. CDR3 bases: TGTGCCAGCAGCTTAGCAGGGGTTCGTAATTCACCCCTCCACTTT.

This clone was seen more than once but under ten times. CDR3 nucleotides: TGCTCTGGGAGGAGCACAGATACGCAGTATTTT. Residues: CSGRSTDTQYF. This chain joins TRBV20-1 and TRBJ2-3; D possibly corresponds to TRBD2 (6 bases). This CDR3 comprises 11 residues. CDR1 is DFQATT, CDR2 SNEGSKA, per germline (reference sequence).

This clone was counted between two and nine times. This chain connects TRBV9 to TRBJ1-1, with TRBD1 as a possible D gene (6 bases). The CDR3 sequence is 13 residues long. In germline, CDR1 is SGDLS, CDR2 YYNGEE. V was clipped by 0 bases and J by 6 bases, with 9 bases between them. In DNA, the CDR3 is TGTGCCAGCAGCGTAGTAGGGGGTGCTGAAGCTTTCTTT. It specifies CASSVVGGAEAFF.

This chain uses TRBV7-9 with TRBJ1-1; D is ambiguous. The germline gives CDR1 SEHNR, CDR2 FQNEAQ (reference sequence). This CDR3 has 9 residues. Between the trimmed V and J ends, which lost 4 bases and 10 bases, there was a span of 4 bases. CDR3 loop: CASSSTAFF. Here the CDR3 DNA reads TGTGCCAGCAGCTCGACAGCTTTCTTT.